This TCR beta chain was documented in a study of Graves' ophthalmopathy and Graves' hyperthyroidism. Study details: Peripheral blood collection took place at initial diagnosis, before any treatment.

This clonotype was recorded only once. Germline loops: CDR1 MGHDK, CDR2 SYGVNS. V was pared by 4 bases and J by 3 bases, with 9 bases of the junction left unmatched. The length of the CDR3 is 18 residues. The study excluded patients with other autoimmune diseases, uncontrolled infections, pregnancy or lactation. Each diagnosis was determined on the basis of clinical symptoms, serum thyroxine, TRAb, thyroid ultrasound and orbital computed tomography. Researchers took RNA transcripts and amplified TCR beta CDR3 regions from them. An opening RT-PCR round employed HTBI primers and preceded a second-round multiplex PCR. Using its own MiXCR run on the multiplex PCR reads, TCRdb lists one record per CDR3 protein. The sample yields tens of thousands of distinct CDR3 sequences, under 65% seen once.

V is TRBV25-1 and J is TRBJ2-1; 13 bases line up with TRBD2. The TCR originated in an adult man with Graves' ophthalmopathy. Sequencing was done on a sample of peripheral blood. CDR3 nucleotides: TGTGCCAGCAGTGTGACTAGCGGGAGGTGGTGCAACTACAATGAGCAGTTCTTC. Protein product: CASSVTSGRWCNYNEQFF.